A single sample gave rise to the 3 T cell receptor beta chains below, sequenced in a study of T cells in Graves' hyperthyroidism and ophthalmopathy. The CDR3 regions of TCR beta were amplified from RNA transcripts. The HTBI set primed first-round TCR CDR3 RT-PCR. Each CDR3 protein is one row after TCRdb ran MiXCR on the multiplex PCR reads. The profile shows about 290,000 distinct CDR3 sequences, about an eighth of them singletons. Sequencing used blood. The receptors originated from a woman aged 25 to 39 with Graves' hyperthyroidism that later progressed to Graves' ophthalmopathy.

This clonotype came up many times. The chain uses TRBV6-1 and TRBJ2-7, with 13 positions matching TRBD2. CDR1 and CDR2 from the germline V gene are MNHNS and SASEGT. This CDR3 spans 18 amino acids. After removal of 10 bases from V and 0 bases from J, the junction contained 15 bases not matched to a gene. CDR3 in DNA: TGTGCCACCTACGAATCCGGGACTAGCGGGGCCCGCTCCTACGAGCAGTACTTC. It codes for CATYESGTSGARSYEQYF.

This clonotype was counted many times. The chain links TRBV4-1 to TRBJ2-1; 7 nucleotides match TRBD1. The germline V gene has CDR1 MGHRA and CDR2 YSYEKL. This CDR3 spans 14 amino acids. The V gene end was trimmed by 4 bases and the J gene end by 8 bases; junction bases not matched to a gene: 8. The CDR3 spells CASSPQGVSDEQFF. The CDR3 DNA follows: TGCGCCAGCAGCCCGCAGGGGGTTAGCGATGAGCAGTTCTTC.

This clonotype has at least ten counts. The J gene is TRBJ2-1, the V gene TRBV7-2, with no clear D. Per the germline V gene, CDR1 is SGHTA and CDR2 is FQGNSA. The V end lost 5 bases, the J end lost 6 bases, and 17 bases lay between the germline ends. The CDR3 sequence is 15 residues long. CDR3: CASSPQPIVTNEQFF. The CDR3 DNA follows: TGTGCCAGCAGCCCCCAGCCCATAGTTACCAATGAGCAGTTCTTC.